Below, 18 T cell receptor beta chains from the same sample are listed, as sequenced in a study of graft-versus-host responses after intestinal transplantation. The repertoire was sequenced with immunoSEQ multiplex PCR; TCRdb's copy has only in-frame clones and lacks some. The sample shows under 20,000 clones, under 45% of them seen only once. There were about 200,000 CFSE-labeled responder cells plated together with about 200,000 irradiated, violet-dye-labeled stimulator cells. This specimen consisted of alloreactive CD8+ T cells from a mixed lymphocyte reaction culture, obtained before intestinal transplant. As to subset: CFSE-low proliferating T cells sorted from roughly six-day pre-transplant mixed lymphocyte reaction (GvH or HvG direction). Receptor source: a human patient who received an intestinal transplant.

This chain joins TRBV4-2 and TRBJ2-1; D is perhaps TRBD2 (6 bases). This CDR3 comprises 15 residues. The ends were cut back, 1 base at V and 4 bases at J, with 11 bases in the middle. CDR1 LGHNA and CDR2 YNFKEQ come from the germline V gene. CDR3 protein: CASSQVWGLYNEQFF. The CDR3 DNA reads TGTGCCAGCAGCCAAGTATGGGGACTTTACAATGAGCAGTTCTTC.

This chain links TRBV19 with TRBJ1-5, with D hard to call. V was trimmed by 9 bases and J by 3 bases, leaving 12 bases between them. The germline CDR1 and CDR2 sequences are LNHDA and SQIVND (reference sequence). The CDR3 contains 13 residues. The CDR3 DNA follows: TGTGCCAGCGTTGAAGACCCCAATCAGCCCCAGCATTTT. Its translation: CASVEDPNQPQHF.

This chain links TRBV6-5 with TRBJ2-7; D possibly matches TRBD1 or TRBD2 (6 bases each). V was cut by 2 bases and J by 5 bases, with 16 bases left in between. CDR1 and CDR2 from the germline V gene are MNHEY and SVGAGI. The CDR3 sequence is 15 residues long. The CDR3 nucleotides are TGTGCCAGCAGTTACGGGACGGGGGCTCAGGACGAGCAGTACTTC. Residues: CASSYGTGAQDEQYF.

The chain recombines TRBV21-1 with TRBJ2-2; the table names TRBD1, a call not compared with the DNA. TRBV21-1 constitutes a pseudogene. There are 15 residues in the CDR3. Here the CDR3 reads CASSKKGRVSGELFF. For the CDR3, the DNA is TGTGCCAGCAGCAAAAAGGGCAGGGTTTCCGGGGAGCTGTTTTTT.

This clone was found a few times. The J gene is TRBJ1-2, the V gene TRBV6-1; no reliable D call. Per germline, CDR1 MNHNS and CDR2 SASEGT. The germline V and J ends were trimmed by 2 bases and 0 bases, with 10 bases remaining between them. The length of the CDR3 is 15 residues. CDR3: CASSEIDGANYGYTF. CDR3 in DNA: TGTGCCAGCAGTGAAATTGACGGGGCTAACTATGGCTACACCTTC.

J is TRBJ1-1 and V is TRBV7-9; perhaps TRBD1 as D (5 bases). This CDR3 is built from 16 residues. V dropped 1 base and J dropped 0 bases, with 12 bases sitting between them. Germline V gene lookup returns CDR1 SEHNR and CDR2 FQNEAQ (reference sequence). CDR3 in DNA: TGTGCCAGCAGCTTAGTGGGCAAGGGGTTGAACACTGAAGCTTTCTTT. The encoded protein is CASSLVGKGLNTEAFF.

This sequence joins TRBV11-2 and TRBJ2-7, with TRBD1 identical over 9 bases. V lost 6 bases to trimming and J lost 6 bases; unmatched junction nucleotides: 21. The germline V gene has CDR1 SGHAT and CDR2 FQNNGV. The CDR3 has 18 amino acids. The CDR3 spells CASRKLRGQGPFGGEQYF. CDR3 bases: TGTGCCAGCAGGAAACTACGGGGACAGGGTCCCTTTGGTGGCGAGCAGTACTTC.

This chain links TRBV6-1 with TRBJ2-5; D is perhaps TRBD1 (8 bases). Germline V CDR1 and CDR2: MNHNS, SASEGT. The CDR3 covers 15 residues. Trimming removed 6 bases from V and 1 base from J, with 15 bases in between. The chain's CDR3 is CASSLQGGSQETQYF. The CDR3 DNA reads as TGTGCCAGCAGCCTACAGGGGGGGAGCCAAGAGACCCAGTACTTC.

The chain combines TRBV28 with TRBJ2-7, with D possibly matching TRBD2 (6 bases). This CDR3 is 16 amino acids long. CDR1 is MDHEN and CDR2 is SYDVKM in the germline V gene. V was shortened by 5 bases and J by 0 bases, with 17 bases between the two germline ends. This CDR3 is CASSQNLATYSYEQYF. The CDR3 DNA follows: TGTGCCAGCAGTCAGAATCTAGCGACTTACTCCTACGAGCAGTACTTC.

The V gene is TRBV27, the J gene TRBJ2-7; D is unclear. Deletions cut 5 bases from V and 3 bases from J, with 11 bases between. Per germline, CDR1 MNHEY and CDR2 SMNVEV (reference sequence). This CDR3 is built from 13 residues. CDR3 sequence: CASSDLGLYEQYF. Written as DNA, the CDR3 is TGTGCCAGCAGTGATCTAGGCCTCTACGAGCAGTACTTC.

V gene TRBV4-3 combines with J gene TRBJ1-2; D unclear. Germline CDR1 is LGHNA and CDR2 is YSLEER. Trimming shortened V by 2 bases and J by 0 bases, and 13 bases separated the two germline ends. The CDR3 runs to 16 residues. CDR3 sequence (DNA): TGCGCCAGCAGCCAAAACAAGGAACGAACTAACTATGGCTACACCTTC. Its protein product is CASSQNKERTNYGYTF.

The J gene is TRBJ2-1, the V gene TRBV6-6, with unresolved D. CDR3 length: 15 residues. The germline V and J ends were trimmed by 3 bases and 3 bases, with 12 bases remaining between them. From germline, CDR1 is MNHNY and CDR2 SVGAGI (reference sequence). CDR3 bases: TGTGCCAGCAGTTATGGTCCCTCGAGCTACAATGAGCAGTTCTTC. The encoded protein is CASSYGPSSYNEQFF.

The chain is built from TRBV6-5 and TRBJ2-7; D unclear. CDR1 is MNHEY, CDR2 SVGAGI, per germline. CDR3 length equals 14 residues. With 0 bases removed from V and 4 bases from J, the gap between germline ends came to 10 bases. The CDR3 DNA follows: TGTGCCAGCAGTTACTCGCAGAATTTTTACGAGCAGTACTTC. It is translated as CASSYSQNFYEQYF.

This clone has a handful of counts. This chain links TRBV28 with TRBJ2-7; the match to TRBD1 covers 10 bases. Looked up from germline, CDR1 is MDHEN and CDR2 is SYDVKM. This CDR3 has 18 residues. The V segment lost 3 bases and the J segment 0 bases; nucleotides outside the gene matches: 11. The CDR3 DNA reads TGTGCCAGCAGTTTTTATCGACAGGGGGCTTCGGGCTCCTACGAGCAGTACTTC. This translates into CASSFYRQGASGSYEQYF. Supplemented by reference TRBV28 and TRBJ2-7, the full variable domain reads DVKVTQSSRYLVKRTGEKVFLECVQDMDHENMFWYRQDPGLGLRLIYFSYDVKMKEKGDIPEGYSVSREKKERFSLILESASTNQTSMYLCASSFYRQGASGSYEQYFGPGTRLTVT.

The chain combines TRBV7-5 with TRBJ1-2; the tabulated D call, TRBD1, remains unverified against the DNA. TRBV7-5 is designated a pseudogene. This CDR3 spans 13 amino acids. CDR3 nucleotide sequence: TGTGTCAGAAGCCCCACAAACCGCTATGGCTACACCTTC. It yields the protein CVRSPTNRYGYTF.

The V gene is TRBV27, the J gene TRBJ2-1; D unclear. The CDR3 sequence is 13 residues long. Germline V gene lookup returns CDR1 MNHEY and CDR2 SMNVEV (reference sequence). Trimming took off 1 base at V and 9 bases at J, with 10 bases between the two ends. Here the CDR3 reads CASSLLVWGEQFF. CDR3 sequence (DNA): TGTGCCAGCAGTTTATTGGTTTGGGGTGAGCAGTTCTTC.

This clone rates as medium-sized (0.01 to 0.1%). The V and J genes are TRBV19 and TRBJ2-1; 8 nucleotides align to TRBD2. This CDR3 region has 15 residues. Germline-derived CDR1 and CDR2 are LNHDA and SQIVND (reference sequence). V lost 5 bases and J lost 8; bases outside the gene matches: 11. The CDR3 is CASSASGRVTDEQFF. CDR3 nucleotide sequence: TGTGCCAGTAGTGCAAGCGGGAGAGTTACCGATGAGCAGTTCTTC.

V gene TRBV4-1 combines with J gene TRBJ2-7; D not certain. This CDR3 comprises 18 residues. CDR1 and CDR2 from the germline V gene are MGHRA and YSYEKL. V was cut by 4 bases and J by 0 bases, with 22 bases left in between. This CDR3 is CASSRFPRAFPSSYEQYF. The DNA for the CDR3 is TGCGCCAGCAGCCGCTTTCCGAGAGCCTTCCCGAGCTCCTACGAGCAGTACTTC.